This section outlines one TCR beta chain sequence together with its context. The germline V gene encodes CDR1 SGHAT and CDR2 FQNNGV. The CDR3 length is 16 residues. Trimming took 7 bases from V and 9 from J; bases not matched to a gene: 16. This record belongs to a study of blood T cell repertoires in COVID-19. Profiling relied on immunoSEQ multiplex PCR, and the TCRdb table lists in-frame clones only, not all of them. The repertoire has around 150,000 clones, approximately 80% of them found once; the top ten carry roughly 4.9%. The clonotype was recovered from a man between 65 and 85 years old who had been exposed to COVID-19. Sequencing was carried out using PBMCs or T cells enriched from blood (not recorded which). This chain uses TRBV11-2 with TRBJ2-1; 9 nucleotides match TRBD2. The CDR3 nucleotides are TGTGCCAGCACCGAAACCGGGACTAGCAGTCTTCGTGAGCAGTTCTTC. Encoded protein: CASTETGTSSLREQFF.